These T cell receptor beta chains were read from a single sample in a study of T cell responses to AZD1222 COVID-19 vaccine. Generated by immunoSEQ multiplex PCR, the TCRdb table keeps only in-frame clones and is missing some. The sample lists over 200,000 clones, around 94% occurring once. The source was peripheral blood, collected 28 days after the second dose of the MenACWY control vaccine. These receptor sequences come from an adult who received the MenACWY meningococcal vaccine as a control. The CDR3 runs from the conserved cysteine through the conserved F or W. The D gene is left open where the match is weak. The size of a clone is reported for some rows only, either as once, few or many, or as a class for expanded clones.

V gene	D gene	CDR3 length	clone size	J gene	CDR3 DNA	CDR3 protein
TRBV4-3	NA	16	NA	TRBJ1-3	TGCGCCAGCAGCCAAGATCACCCGAGCTCTGGAAACACCATATATTTT	CASSQDHPSSGNTIYF
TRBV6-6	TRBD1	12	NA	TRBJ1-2	TGTGCCAGCAGCCAACAGGGGCCCGACAACACCTTC	CASSQQGPDNTF
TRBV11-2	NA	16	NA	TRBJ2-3	TGTGCCAGCAGCTTAGATTCGGTACCTAGCACAGATACGCAGTATTTT	CASSLDSVPSTDTQYF
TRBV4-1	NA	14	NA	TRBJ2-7	TGCGCCAGCAGCCAACCCGCCAGGACCTACGAGCAGTACTTC	CASSQPARTYEQYF
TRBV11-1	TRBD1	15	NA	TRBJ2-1	TGTGCCAGCAGCTCATCCCGGGACAGGGTGCTTGAGCAGTTCTTC	CASSSSRDRVLEQFF
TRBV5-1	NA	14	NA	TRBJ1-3	TGCGCCAGCAGCCTGACCGGCTCTGGAAACACCATATATTTT	CASSLTGSGNTIYF
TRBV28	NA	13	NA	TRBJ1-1	TGTGCCAGCAGTCAGGGCCCGAACACTGAAGCTTTCTTT	CASSQGPNTEAFF
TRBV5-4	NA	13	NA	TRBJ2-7	TGTGCCAGCAGCTTGGGGGTCGGCTACGAGCAGTACTTC	CASSLGVGYEQYF
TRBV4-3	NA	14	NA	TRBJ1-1	TGCGCCAGCAGCCAATGGGGCGGGGGCACTGAAGCTTTCTTT	CASSQWGGGTEAFF
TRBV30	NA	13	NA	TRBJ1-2	TGTGCCTGGAGTGTAATATTTGGAGAGGGCTACATCTTC	CAWSVIFGEGYIF
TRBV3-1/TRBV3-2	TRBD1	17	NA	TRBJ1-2	TGTGCCAGCAGCCAAGAGGCGACAGGGGGCTTAAAATATGGCTACACCTTC	CASSQEATGGLKYGYTF
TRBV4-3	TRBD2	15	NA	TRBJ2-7	TGCGCCAGCAGCCAACTAGCGGGCGTTAACTACGAGCAGTACTTC	CASSQLAGVNYEQYF
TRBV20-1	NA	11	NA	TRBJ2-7	TGCAGTGCTCTCAGCGAATACGAGCAGTACTTC	CSALSEYEQYF
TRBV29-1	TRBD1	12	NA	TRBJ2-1	TGCAGCGTAGGACAGGGTAATGGTGAGCAGTTCTTC	CSVGQGNGEQFF
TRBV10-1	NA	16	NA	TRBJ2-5	TGCGCCAGCAGTGAATCACCTGCCTGGGGTGGTGAGACCCAGTACTTC	CASSESPAWGGETQYF
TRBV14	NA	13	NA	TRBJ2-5	TGTGCCAGCAGCCACTGGGGTTTTGAGACCCAGTACTTC	CASSHWGFETQYF
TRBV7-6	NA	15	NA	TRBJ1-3	TGTGCCAGCAGCCCCCGGGCTCCGATGGGAAACACCATATATTTT	CASSPRAPMGNTIYF
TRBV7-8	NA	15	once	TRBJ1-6	TGTGCCAGCAGCACCGAAGGACCCTATAATTCACCCCTCCACTTT	CASSTEGPYNSPLHF
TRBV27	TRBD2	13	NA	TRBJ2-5	TGTGCCAGCTCCCCGGGGGGCCAAGAGACCCAGTACTTC	CASSPGGQETQYF
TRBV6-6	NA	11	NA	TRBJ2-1	TGTGCCAGCAGCCTCTCTGATGAGCAGTTCTTC	CASSLSDEQFF
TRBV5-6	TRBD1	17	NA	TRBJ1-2	TGTGCCAGCAGCTTGGCTGGCCGGATAGAGGGGGCTAAGGGCTACACCTTC	CASSLAGRIEGAKGYTF
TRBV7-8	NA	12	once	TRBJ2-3	TGTGCCAGCAGCTTGAGCACAGATACGCAGTATTTT	CASSLSTDTQYF
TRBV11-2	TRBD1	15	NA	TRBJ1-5	TGTGCCAGCTCCAAAGGGGGCCATAGCAATCAGCCCCAGCATTTT	CASSKGGHSNQPQHF
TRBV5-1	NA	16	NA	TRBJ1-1	TGCGCCAGCAGTGACGGGGCCCTGGGGGTGAACACTGAAGCTTTCTTT	CASSDGALGVNTEAFF
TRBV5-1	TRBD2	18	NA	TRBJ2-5	TGCGCCAGCAGCTTGGCCTCGGGACTAGCGGGGATCCAAGAGACCCAGTACTTC	CASSLASGLAGIQETQYF
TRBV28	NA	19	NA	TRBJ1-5	TGTGCCAGCAGTTTAATGGCCCGAAGGACGCAGGAGGGCAATCAGCCCCAGCATTTT	CASSLMARRTQEGNQPQHF
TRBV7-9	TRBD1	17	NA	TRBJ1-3	TGTGCCAGCAGTCACCGGGACAGGGGGCTCGCTGGAAACACCATATATTTT	CASSHRDRGLAGNTIYF
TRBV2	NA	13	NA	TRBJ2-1	TGTGCCAGCAGCGCCACTGAGGTCTATGAGCAGTTCTTC	CASSATEVYEQFF
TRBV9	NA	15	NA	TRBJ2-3	TGTGCCAGCAGCGTAGCTATTGAGAGCACAGGGACGCAGTATTTT	CASSVAIESTGTQYF
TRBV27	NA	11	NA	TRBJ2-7	TGTGCCAGCAGGGGGGTCTACGAGCAGTACTTC	CASRGVYEQYF
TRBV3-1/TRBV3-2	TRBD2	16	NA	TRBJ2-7	TGTGCCAGCAGCCAAGAGTCTAGCGGGAGGCCCTACGAGCAGTACTTC	CASSQESSGRPYEQYF
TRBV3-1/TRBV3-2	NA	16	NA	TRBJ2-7	TGTGCCAGCAGCGAAGGCCGGGGACTGGCCTCCTACGAGCAGTACTTC	CASSEGRGLASYEQYF
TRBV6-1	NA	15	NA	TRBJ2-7	TGTGCCAGCAGTGAGTATATGGCAGATTCCTACGAGCAGTACTTC	CASSEYMADSYEQYF
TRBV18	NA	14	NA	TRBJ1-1	TGTGCCAGCTCCCAAGGGACGGATAACACTGAAGCTTTCTTT	CASSQGTDNTEAFF
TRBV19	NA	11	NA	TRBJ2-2	TGTGCCACCAGGAGGGCCGGGGAGCTGTTTTTT	CATRRAGELFF
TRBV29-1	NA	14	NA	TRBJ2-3	TGCAGCGTGTCCGGGACGATTAGCACAGATACGCAGTATTTT	CSVSGTISTDTQYF
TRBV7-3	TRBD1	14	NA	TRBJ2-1	TGTGCCAGCAGCTTAGGGACAGGGTGGAATGAGCAGTTCTTC	CASSLGTGWNEQFF